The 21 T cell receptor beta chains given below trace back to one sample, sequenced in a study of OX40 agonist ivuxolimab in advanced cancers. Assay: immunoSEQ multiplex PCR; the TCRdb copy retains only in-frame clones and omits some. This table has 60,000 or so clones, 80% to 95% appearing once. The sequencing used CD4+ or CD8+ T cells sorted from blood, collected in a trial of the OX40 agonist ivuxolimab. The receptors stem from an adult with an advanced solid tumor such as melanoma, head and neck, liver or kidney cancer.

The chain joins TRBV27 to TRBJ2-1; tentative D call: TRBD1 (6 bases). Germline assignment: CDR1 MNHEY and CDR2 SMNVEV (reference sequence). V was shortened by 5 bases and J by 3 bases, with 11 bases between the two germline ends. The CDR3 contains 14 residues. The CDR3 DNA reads TGTGCCAGCAGTATCGGGACAAGCTACAATGAGCAGTTCTTC. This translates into CASSIGTSYNEQFF.

CDR3 DNA sequence: TGTGCCAGCAGCATTACCCCACCGGACCACAATGAGCAGTTCTTC. Residues: CASSITPPDHNEQFF. V is TRBV27 and J is TRBJ2-1; no firm D call. Germline V gene lookup returns CDR1 MNHEY and CDR2 SMNVEV (reference sequence). Trimming removed 6 bases from V and 5 bases from J, with 17 bases in between. The CDR3 runs to 15 residues.

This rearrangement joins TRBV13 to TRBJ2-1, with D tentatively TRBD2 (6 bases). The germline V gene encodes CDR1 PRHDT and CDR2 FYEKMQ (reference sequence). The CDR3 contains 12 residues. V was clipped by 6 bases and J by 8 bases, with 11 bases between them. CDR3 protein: CASSHQRDEQFF. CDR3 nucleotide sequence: TGTGCCAGCAGTCACCAGCGGGATGAGCAGTTCTTC.

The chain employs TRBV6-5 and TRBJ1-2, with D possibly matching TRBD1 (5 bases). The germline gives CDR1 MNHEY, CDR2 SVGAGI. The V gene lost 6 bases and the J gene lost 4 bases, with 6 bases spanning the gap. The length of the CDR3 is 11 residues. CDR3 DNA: TGTGCCAGCAGGACAGTCTATGGCTACACCTTC. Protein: CASRTVYGYTF.

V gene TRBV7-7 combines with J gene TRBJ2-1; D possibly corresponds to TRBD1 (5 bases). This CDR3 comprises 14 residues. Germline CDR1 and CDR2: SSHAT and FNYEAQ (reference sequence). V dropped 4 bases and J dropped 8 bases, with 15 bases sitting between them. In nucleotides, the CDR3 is TGTGCCAGCAGCTCAGGGATACGGGCCGATGAGCAGTTCTTC. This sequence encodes CASSSGIRADEQFF.

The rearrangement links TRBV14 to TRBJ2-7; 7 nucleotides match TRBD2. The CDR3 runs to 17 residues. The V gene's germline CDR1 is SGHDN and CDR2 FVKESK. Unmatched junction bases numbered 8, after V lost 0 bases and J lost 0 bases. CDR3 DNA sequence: TGTGCCAGCAGCCAAGATCAGGGAGGGGTTATCTCCTACGAGCAGTACTTC. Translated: CASSQDQGGVISYEQYF.

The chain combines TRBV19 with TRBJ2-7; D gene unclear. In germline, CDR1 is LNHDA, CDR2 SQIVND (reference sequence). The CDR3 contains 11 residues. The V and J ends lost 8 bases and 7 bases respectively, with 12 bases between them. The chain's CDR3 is CASSDLVEQYF. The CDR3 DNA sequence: TGTGCCAGTTCGGACCTGGTTGAGCAGTACTTC.

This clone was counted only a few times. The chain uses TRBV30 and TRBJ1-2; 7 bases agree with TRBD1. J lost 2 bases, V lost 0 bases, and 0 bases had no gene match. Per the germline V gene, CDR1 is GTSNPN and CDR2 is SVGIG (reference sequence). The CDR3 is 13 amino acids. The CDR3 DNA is TGTGCCTGGAGTGTGGGACAGAACTATGGCTACACCTTC. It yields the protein CAWSVGQNYGYTF.

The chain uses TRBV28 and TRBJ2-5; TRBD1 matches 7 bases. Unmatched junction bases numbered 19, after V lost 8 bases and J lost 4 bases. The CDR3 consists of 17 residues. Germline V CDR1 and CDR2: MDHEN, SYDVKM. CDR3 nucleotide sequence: TGTGCCAGCTCCTCAACCCCCGGGACAGTTGAAGGAGAGACCCAGTACTTC. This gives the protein CASSSTPGTVEGETQYF. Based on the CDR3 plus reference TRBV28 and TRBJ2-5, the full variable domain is DVKVTQSSRYLVKRTGEKVFLECVQDMDHENMFWYRQDPGLGLRLIYFSYDVKMKEKGDIPEGYSVSREKKERFSLILESASTNQTSMYLCASSSTPGTVEGETQYFGPGTRLLVL.

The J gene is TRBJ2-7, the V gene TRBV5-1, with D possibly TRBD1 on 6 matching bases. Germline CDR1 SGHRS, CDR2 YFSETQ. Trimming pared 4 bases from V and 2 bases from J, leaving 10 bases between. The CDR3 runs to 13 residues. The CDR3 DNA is TGCGCCAGCAGCCCGACAGGAACCTACGAGCAGTACTTC. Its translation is CASSPTGTYEQYF.

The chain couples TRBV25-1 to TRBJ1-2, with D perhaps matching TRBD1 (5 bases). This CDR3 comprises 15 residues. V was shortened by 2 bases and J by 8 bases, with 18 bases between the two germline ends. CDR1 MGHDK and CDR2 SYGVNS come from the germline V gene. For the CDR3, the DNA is TGTGCCAGCAGTGAAGACGACGTCGGGACGCAAGGCTACACCTTC. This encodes CASSEDDVGTQGYTF.

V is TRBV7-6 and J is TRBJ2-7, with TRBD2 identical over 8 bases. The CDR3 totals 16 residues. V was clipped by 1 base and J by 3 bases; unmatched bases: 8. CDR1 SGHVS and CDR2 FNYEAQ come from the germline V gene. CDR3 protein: CASSLEGGRTDYEQYF. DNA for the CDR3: TGTGCCAGCAGCTTAGAAGGCGGGAGGACCGACTACGAGCAGTACTTC.

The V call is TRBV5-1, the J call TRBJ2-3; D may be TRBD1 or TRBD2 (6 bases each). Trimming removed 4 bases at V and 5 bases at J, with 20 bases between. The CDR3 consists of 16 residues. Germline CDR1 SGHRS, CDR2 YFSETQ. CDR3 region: CASSEGGNTRGDTQYF. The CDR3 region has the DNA TGCGCCAGCAGCGAAGGGGGGAACACCCGAGGAGATACGCAGTATTTT.

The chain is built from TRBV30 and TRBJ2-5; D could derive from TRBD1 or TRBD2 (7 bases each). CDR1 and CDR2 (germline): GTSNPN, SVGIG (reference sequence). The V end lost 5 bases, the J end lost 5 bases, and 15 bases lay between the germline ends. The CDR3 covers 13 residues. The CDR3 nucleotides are TGTGCCTGGGCCCAGGGGGGAGGGGAGACCCAGTACTTC. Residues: CAWAQGGGETQYF.

In nucleotides, the CDR3 is TGTGCCAGCAGCTCGGGACAGGGGGCTGGAAACACCATATATTTT. Translating gives CASSSGQGAGNTIYF. The V gene is TRBV5-6, the J gene TRBJ1-3; TRBD1 matches at 11 bases. CDR1 SGHDT and CDR2 YYEEEE come from the germline V gene. The CDR3 runs 15 residues. V was clipped by 3 bases and J by 2 bases; unmatched bases: 1. The full variable domain, its missing parts supplied by reference TRBV5-6 and TRBJ1-3, is DAGVTQSPTHLIKTRGQQVTLRCSPKSGHDTVSWYQQALGQGPQFIFQYYEEEERQRGNFPDRFSGHQFPNYSSELNVNALLLGDSALYLCASSSGQGAGNTIYFGEGSWLTVV.

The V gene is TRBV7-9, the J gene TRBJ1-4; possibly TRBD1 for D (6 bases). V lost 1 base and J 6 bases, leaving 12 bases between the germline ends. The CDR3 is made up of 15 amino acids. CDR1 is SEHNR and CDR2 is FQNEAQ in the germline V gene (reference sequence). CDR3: CASSLVQGLDEKLFF. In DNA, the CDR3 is TGTGCCAGCAGCTTAGTCCAGGGGCTTGATGAAAAACTGTTTTTT.

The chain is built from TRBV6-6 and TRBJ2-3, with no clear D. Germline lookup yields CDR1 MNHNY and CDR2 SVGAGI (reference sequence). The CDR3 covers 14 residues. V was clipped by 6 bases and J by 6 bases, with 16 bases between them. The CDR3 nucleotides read TGTGCCAGCAGAAAAGTTCTGGGTTATGATACGCAGTATTTT. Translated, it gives CASRKVLGYDTQYF.

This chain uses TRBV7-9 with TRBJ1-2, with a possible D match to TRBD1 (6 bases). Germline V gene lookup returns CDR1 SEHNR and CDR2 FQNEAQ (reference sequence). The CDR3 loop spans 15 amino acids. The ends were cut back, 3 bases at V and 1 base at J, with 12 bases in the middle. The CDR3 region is CASSFAQGLNYGYTF. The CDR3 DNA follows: TGTGCCAGCAGCTTTGCCCAGGGGCTTAACTATGGCTACACCTTC.

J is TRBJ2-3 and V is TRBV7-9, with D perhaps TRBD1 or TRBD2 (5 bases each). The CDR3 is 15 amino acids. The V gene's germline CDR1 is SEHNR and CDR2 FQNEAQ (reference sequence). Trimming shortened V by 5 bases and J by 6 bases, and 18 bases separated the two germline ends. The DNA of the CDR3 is TGTGCCAGCAGCCCCCGGCTACCTTGGGGGGATACGCAGTATTTT. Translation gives CASSPRLPWGDTQYF.

As DNA, the CDR3 is TGTGCCAGCAGCTTAATAGGGACTAGCTTCGACGAGCAGTACTTC. The encoded protein is CASSLIGTSFDEQYF. The rearrangement links TRBV7-3 to TRBJ2-7; the match to TRBD2 covers 9 bases. The CDR3 spans 15 residues. V trimming: 1 base; J trimming: 5 bases; junction bases outside the gene matches: 6. CDR1 is SGHTA, CDR2 FQGTGA, per germline.

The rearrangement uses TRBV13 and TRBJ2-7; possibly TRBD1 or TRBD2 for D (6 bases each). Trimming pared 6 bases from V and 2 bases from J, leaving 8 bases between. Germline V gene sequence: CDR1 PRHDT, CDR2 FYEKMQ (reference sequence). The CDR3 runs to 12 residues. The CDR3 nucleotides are TGTGCCAGCAGAGGGGGGACCTACGAGCAGTACTTC. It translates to CASRGGTYEQYF.